The clone carrying this TCR beta chain occurred a few times. Assay: immunoSEQ multiplex PCR; the TCRdb copy retains only in-frame clones and omits some. The sample carries roughly 220,000 clones, about 85% recorded once. The trim removed 3 bases at V and 6 bases at J, leaving 6 bases unmatched. Looked up from germline, CDR1 is LNHDA and CDR2 is SQIVND (reference sequence). The CDR3 spans 15 residues. This sample was taken from a study of blood T cell repertoires in COVID-19. The receptor was isolated from a woman aged 45-65 years with COVID-19, enrolled during active disease. The sample was peripheral blood. This chain links TRBV19 with TRBJ2-1; TRBD1 agrees at 9 bases. CDR3 sequence reads: CASSMGTGRGNEQFF. In DNA form, the CDR3 reads TGTGCCAGTAGTATGGGGACAGGGAGAGGCAATGAGCAGTTCTTC.